This T cell receptor (beta chain) was sequenced during a study of blood T cell repertoires in COVID-19. Clones were sequenced by immunoSEQ multiplex PCR, and TCRdb holds only the in-frame ones, with some missing. The table records fewer than 150,000 clones, around nine tenths of them present only once. This CDR3 contains 13 residues. Trimming removed 6 bases from V and 4 bases from J, with 12 bases in between. The chain is built from TRBV12-3 or TRBV12-4 and TRBJ1-2, with a possible D match to TRBD1 (6 bases). The clonotype was recovered from a woman aged 40 to 55 with acute or convalescent COVID-19. Material for sequencing was peripheral blood. DNA of the CDR3: TGTGCCAGCAGCTTGGACAGCTTCTATGGCTACACCTTC. Its protein product is CASSLDSFYGYTF.